This T cell receptor (beta chain) was retrieved from a study of CD8 T cells in ankylosing spondylitis. Study-wide points: Reports say disease-linked clones showed up significantly more in matched ankylosing spondylitis synovial fluid.

This CDR3 spans 14 amino acids. V was shortened by 1 base and J by 1 base, with 8 bases between the two germline ends. Germline lookup yields CDR1 SQVTM and CDR2 ANQGSEA. This clonotype was seen ten or more times. Its specificity is unknown. The authors made TCR beta libraries by quantitative 5'-RACE with molecular barcodes. One entry per CDR3 protein, called by TCRdb with MiXCR from the 5' RACE reads. The table has about 110,000 distinct CDR3 sequences, around 24% seen once. The TCR was taken from a male donor with ankylosing spondylitis. This sequence joins TRBV29-1 and TRBJ2-1, with no clear D. Material for sequencing was synovial fluid, either unsorted or a sorted T cell fraction (not recorded which). CDR3 amino acids: CSVEGQISYNEQFF. In DNA, the CDR3 is TGCAGCGTTGAAGGTCAGATATCCTACAATGAGCAGTTCTTC.